This TCR beta chain was sequenced during a study of CD8+ T cells in alopecia areata. The treatment was: oral pan-JAK inhibitor, 5-10 mg twice daily. Specimens obtained from alopecia areata patients comprised lesional scalp punch biopsies and peripheral blood. From PBMCs, CD4+ and CD8+ T cells were sorted. RNA was isolated and reverse transcribed to cDNA, the sequencing template. Assay: immunoSEQ multiplex PCR; the TCRdb copy retains only in-frame clones and omits some. The sample lists 90,000 to 100,000 clones, more than 55% occurring once. This receptor was taken from a human donor with alopecia areata. The sample was CD8+ T cells sorted from blood, taken at week 4, from a patient treated with tofacitinib.

The CDR3 DNA sequence: TGTGCCTGGACGGGGCTAGCGGGATTCTACAATGAGCAGTTCTTC. It is translated as CAWTGLAGFYNEQFF. The chain is built from TRBV30 and TRBJ2-1, with 9 bases that match TRBD2. Germline loops: CDR1 GTSNPN, CDR2 SVGIG (reference sequence). The CDR3 is 15 residues long. V gave up 4 bases and J gave up 3 bases; unmatched junction bases: 7.